Below, one TCR beta chain is given with its context. The CDR3 extends 3 residues past the end of the read, so its final part is completed from the germline J gene. This entry belongs to a study of T cells in women clearing cervical HPV infection. Study summary: Donors had HPV16-related CIN3 or worse; 2 had invasive cancer. Controls were women whose single incident HPV16 infection cleared within 12 months without precancer or cancer.

After removal of 7 bases from V and 0 bases from J, the junction contained 7 bases not matched to a gene. Per germline, CDR1 SNHLY and CDR2 FYNNEI. CDR3 length: 16 residues. Libraries were prepared by immunoSEQ multiplex PCR; TCRdb keeps only in-frame clonotypes and omits some of them. The sample yields roughly 23,000 clones, of which the top ten take up over 7.5%. The source material was blood buffy coat. This chain connects TRBV2 to TRBJ2-3; 10 positions agree with TRBD2. This TCR was recovered from a woman aged 18 to 75 with a cervical HPV16 infection that either progressed to CIN3+ or cleared (not recorded which). The DNA read from the CDR3 is TGTGCCAGCAAAGTAGCGGGGGGCATTAGCACAGATACG. Translated: CASKVAGGISTDT. The CDR3 in its entirety is CASKVAGGISTDTQYF.